This TCR beta chain came from a study of cytomegalovirus exposure and HLA in healthy donors. Study observations and caveats: Through in vitro validation, three CMV-associated chains were shown to be specific for CMV antigens.

Concerning this clone itself: Antigen specificity is unknown.

From germline, CDR1 is SGHRS and CDR2 YFSETQ. CDR3 length equals 14 residues. V was pared by 3 bases and J by 0 bases, with 9 bases between. Both 60 Vbeta primers and 13 Jbeta primers went into the PCR. Clones were read by immunoSEQ multiplex PCR, and TCRdb kept only the in-frame ones, dropping some. This sample has fewer than 200,000 clones; around 80% occur once, and the top ten carry approximately 0.8%. V is TRBV5-1 and J is TRBJ1-1; D perhaps matches TRBD1 (6 bases). The sequence derives from a woman aged 18-29 years in good health and CMV-seronegative. The sequenced sample was PBMCs. CDR3 sequence (DNA): TGCGCCAGCAGCTCTGGGACAATGAACACTGAAGCTTTCTTT. It encodes CASSSGTMNTEAFF.